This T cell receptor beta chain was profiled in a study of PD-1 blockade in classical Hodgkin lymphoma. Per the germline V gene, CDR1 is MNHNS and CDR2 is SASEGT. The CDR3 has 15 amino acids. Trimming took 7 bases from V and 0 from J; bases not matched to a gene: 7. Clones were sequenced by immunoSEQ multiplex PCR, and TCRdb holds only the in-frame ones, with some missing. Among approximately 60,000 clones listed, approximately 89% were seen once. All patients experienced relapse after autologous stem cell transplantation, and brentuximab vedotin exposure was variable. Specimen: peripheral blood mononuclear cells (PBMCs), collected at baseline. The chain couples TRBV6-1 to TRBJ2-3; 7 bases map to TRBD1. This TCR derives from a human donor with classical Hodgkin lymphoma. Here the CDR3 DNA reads TGTGCCAGCACCAAAGGGGACAGCAGCACAGATACGCAGTATTTT. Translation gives CASTKGDSSTDTQYF.